This entry lists 14 T cell receptor beta chains sequenced from one sample in a study of PD-1 blockade in classical Hodgkin lymphoma. Autologous stem cell transplantation was followed by relapse in every patient, and brentuximab vedotin exposure varied. Repertoires were generated with immunoSEQ multiplex PCR, while TCRdb's copy carries only in-frame clones and drops some. This table has just under 45,000 clones, around 76% appearing once. The input for sequencing was peripheral blood mononuclear cells (PBMCs), taken before the second cycle of nivolumab. These receptors originate from a human donor with classical Hodgkin lymphoma.

A few counts support this clone. V usage is TRBV11-2 and J usage is TRBJ2-7, with D hard to call. Germline V lookup: CDR1 SGHAT, CDR2 FQNNGV. The CDR3 has 12 residues. The V end lost 1 base, the J end lost 7 bases, and 8 bases lay between the germline ends. In DNA, the CDR3 is TGTGCCAGCAGCTTAGGTTTACGGGAGCAGTACTTC. Translated, it gives CASSLGLREQYF.

The chain recombines TRBV6-5 with TRBJ1-2, with D maybe TRBD1 (5 bases). Germline CDR1 MNHEY, CDR2 SVGAGI. Trimming stripped 8 bases from V and 3 bases from J, with 10 bases between. This CDR3 is 12 amino acids long. The CDR3 DNA reads TGTGCCAGCGCCGGGACGGACTATGGCTACACCTTC. This gives the protein CASAGTDYGYTF.

This clone was detected once. J is TRBJ1-2 and V is TRBV19; D remains unclear. V lost 5 bases to trimming and J lost 7 bases, with 17 bases between them. The CDR3 has 14 amino acids. Germline loops: CDR1 LNHDA, CDR2 SQIVND (reference sequence). The CDR3 loop is CASSVVRNYGGYTF. The CDR3 DNA follows: TGTGCCAGTAGTGTGGTTAGGAATTACGGTGGCTACACCTTC.

The rearrangement links TRBV7-8 to TRBJ1-5; weak D call: TRBD1 (5 bases). Trimming removed 3 bases at V and 7 bases at J, with 13 bases between. The CDR3 spans 14 residues. Germline V gene data show CDR1 as SGHVS and CDR2 as FQNEAQ. The CDR3: CASSFEGLRQPQHF. In nucleotides, the CDR3 is TGTGCCAGCAGCTTTGAGGGGCTTCGGCAGCCCCAGCATTTT.

V gene TRBV11-2 combines with J gene TRBJ2-1; 7 bases are a match to TRBD2. Germline trimming cut 4 bases from V and 2 bases from J; bases unmatched to any gene: 8. Germline assignment: CDR1 SGHAT and CDR2 FQNNGV. The CDR3 has 16 amino acids. CDR3 nucleotide sequence: TGTGCCAGCAGCTCCCGCGAGGCGGGAGCCTACAATGAGCAGTTCTTC. Its protein product is CASSSREAGAYNEQFF.

The V call is TRBV10-3, the J call TRBJ2-2, with 7 positions matching TRBD1. V shed 8 bases, J shed 0 bases, and the junction held 12 bases outside the gene matches. This CDR3 comprises 17 residues. CDR1 and CDR2 from the germline V gene are ENHRY and SYGVKD. The CDR3: CAIRPGGPRANTGELFF. As DNA, the CDR3 is TGTGCCATCCGGCCAGGGGGTCCGCGAGCGAACACCGGGGAGCTGTTTTTT.

CDR3 DNA: TGTGCCAGCACCTCCCTAAAGGCCTACAATCAGCCCCAGCATTTT. Translating it yields CASTSLKAYNQPQHF. The gene calls are TRBV28 and TRBJ1-5; D unclear. V was trimmed by 7 bases and J by 3 bases, leaving 16 bases between them. From germline, CDR1 is MDHEN and CDR2 SYDVKM. The length of the CDR3 is 15 residues.

This clone was recorded a few times. J is TRBJ1-2 and V is TRBV18; 7 bases line up with TRBD1. This CDR3 is built from 16 residues. The trim removed 3 bases at V and 6 bases at J, leaving 13 bases unmatched. Germline V gives CDR1 KGHSH, CDR2 LQKENI. The CDR3 sequence is CASSPMDRFLADGYTF. CDR3 in DNA: TGTGCCAGCTCACCTATGGACAGGTTCTTAGCCGATGGCTACACCTTC.

As regards this clone: A read error may account for a junction end that differs from germline. This rearrangement joins TRBV5-7 to TRBJ1-1; no reliable D call. TRBV5-7 is annotated as an ORF whose role is uncertain. The CDR3 runs to 16 residues. The CDR3 DNA reads as TGTGCCGGCAGCTTGGCCTTACACGGACGGAACACTGAAGCTTTCTTT. Its protein product is CAGSLALHGRNTEAFF.

This chain connects TRBV7-6 to TRBJ1-3, with D possibly TRBD1 on 6 matching bases. V lost 3 bases and J 3 bases, leaving 12 bases between the germline ends. CDR3 size: 15 residues. CDR1 and CDR2 from the germline V gene are SGHVS and FNYEAQ. As DNA, the CDR3 is TGTGCCAGCAGCTTTAGCAGGGGCAATGGAAACACCATATATTTT. It translates to CASSFSRGNGNTIYF.

J is TRBJ2-3 and V is TRBV13; a possible D gene is TRBD1 (6 bases). CDR1 is PRHDT and CDR2 is FYEKMQ in the germline V gene (reference sequence). The CDR3 has 15 residues. The V gene lost 6 bases and the J gene lost 2 bases, with 15 bases spanning the gap. The CDR3 loop is CASSFGQYFTDTQYF. The CDR3 DNA reads TGTGCCAGCAGTTTTGGACAGTACTTCACAGATACGCAGTATTTT. The complete variable domain, with remaining parts taken from reference TRBV13 and TRBJ2-3, reads AAGVIQSPRHLIKEKRETATLKCYPIPRHDTVYWYQQGPGQDPQFLISFYEKMQSDKGSIPDRFSAQQFSDYHSELNMSSLELGDSALYFCASSFGQYFTDTQYFGPGTRLTVL.

By share, this clone ranks as medium-sized. Other DNA variants within this sample encode the same CDR3. The chain carries TRBV28 and TRBJ1-5, with TRBD1 as a possible D gene (5 bases). The CDR3 extends over 12 amino acids. Deletions cut 7 bases from V and 4 bases from J, with 8 bases between. The germline V gene has CDR1 MDHEN and CDR2 SYDVKM. CDR3 amino acids: CASTGGNQPQHF. The CDR3 DNA reads as TGTGCCAGCACCGGGGGGAATCAGCCCCAGCATTTT.

This chain connects TRBV2 to TRBJ2-2; a weak D match, TRBD2 (5 bases). V gave up 6 bases and J gave up 6 bases, with 20 bases separating them. Germline assignment: CDR1 SNHLY and CDR2 FYNNEI. CDR3 length equals 16 residues. Here the CDR3 reads CASRYRSREGAGELFF. The DNA of the CDR3 is TGTGCCAGCAGATATCGGAGCCGGGAAGGCGCCGGGGAGCTGTTTTTT.

DNA of the CDR3: TGTGCCAGCAACGTGCACCAGGGGAACGGGGAGCTGTTTTTT. It translates to CASNVHQGNGELFF. This rearrangement joins TRBV6-5 to TRBJ2-2; TRBD1 is a possible D gene (6 bases). Between the trimmed V and J ends, which lost 7 bases and 7 bases, there was a span of 16 bases. This CDR3 spans 14 amino acids. The V gene's germline CDR1 is MNHEY and CDR2 SVGAGI.